The entry below describes one TCR beta chain. Its antigen is not known. Primers for the PCR totalled 60 Vbeta and 13 Jbeta. Here immunoSEQ multiplex PCR was the method, and the copy in TCRdb shows in-frame clones only, minus some. The sample consists of roughly 120,000 clones, around three quarters of them appearing once. The entry originates in a study of cytomegalovirus exposure and HLA in healthy donors. V was clipped by 8 bases and J by 0 bases, with 17 bases between them. The CDR3 covers 15 residues. CDR1 and CDR2 from the germline V gene are LNHDA and SQIVND (reference sequence). Notes on the study in general: Owing to their indistinguishability, certain V segments, notably TRBV6-2 and TRBV6-3, were excluded. Researchers reported from a later analysis that most CMV-associated TCR beta chains appeared HLA-restricted. A list of roughly 160 TCR beta chains associated with cytomegalovirus was given.

The receptor was derived from a man aged 30-40 years in good health and CMV-seronegative. The gene calls are TRBV19 and TRBJ2-7, with a weak D call TRBD2 (6 bases). Source material: PBMCs. In DNA form, the CDR3 reads TGTGCCAGTGGCTATGGGGGGAGAAGCTCCTACGAGCAGTACTTC. Protein sequence: CASGYGGRSSYEQYF.